This TCR beta chain emerged from a study of shared clonotypes between healthy human individuals (dated by TCRdb to 2019 to 2021). As for the study more broadly: A few men and a couple of women, aged 18 to 49 years, made up the cohort. Per donor, three plates each were used for CD4 naive and CD4 memory, two for CD8 naive, and one for CD8 memory. Blood TCR repertoires of roughly five healthy adults were deeply sequenced to estimate repertoire size and the extent of clonotype sharing between individuals. To increase sequencing depth and limit assay-specific biases, different laboratories used diverse techniques to prepare libraries and sequence TCR repertoires. Leukapheresis yielded between about 0.94 and 8.9 billion PBMCs per donor.

Donors were healthy HIV-negative adults with no recently reported acute infections or vaccinations. Only Caucasian adults living in Nashville, Tennessee, USA were represented among the donors. CD8 memory samples combined magnetically selected CD45RO+ cells with CCR7-negative CD45RA+ effector memory (TemRA) cells. Blood was collected by leukapheresis, and PBMCs were isolated by Ficoll-Histopaque density gradient centrifugation and then cryopreserved in liquid nitrogen vapor phase. Analytical flow cytometry was used to check the purity and quantity of each magnetically sorted T cell population. Genomic DNA was isolated from each sorted fraction and quantified by UV absorbance on a Nanodrop 2000c. Details on this clone: Its antigen is still unknown. No base-level quality is on record; no much larger clone is a single base apart.

Using the deep immunoSEQ assay, multiplex PCR amplified TCR CDR3 regions from genomic DNA. Genomic DNA extracted from each cell subset was distributed evenly over all wells of several immunoSEQ 96-well plates, and each plate served as one replicate. Each replicate PCR for sorted subsets received around 210 ng genomic DNA, equal to tens of thousands of T cell genomes. Purified libraries were measured with a Qubit 3.0 fluorometer, size-checked on a Bioanalyzer 2100, and measured again with the KAPA Library Quantification kit. Each immunoSEQ 96-well plate was sequenced on its own single-read 150-cycle Illumina NextSeq 550 flow cell. Per the source publication's procedure: Because the immunoSEQ output held only junctional sequences and lacked quality scores, the filtering could not match the filtering applied to full-length reads. To assign V/J genes and CDR3, sequences were annotated using PyIR, a Python wrapper for IgBLAST v1.9, with IMGT germline references. Reads with weak V/J assignments (E-value above 1e-6), missing CDR3, stop codons, out-of-frame junctions, or ambiguous translated residues were removed. V3J clonotypes were defined as sequences sharing the same inferred V gene, J gene, and CDR3 amino acid sequence. Percentage overlap between repertoires was computed as shared unique clonotypes divided by the size of the smaller repertoire. RTK rarefaction, the Chao1 estimator, and Recon v2.1 estimates of unobserved clonotypes were used to assess repertoire richness. Generation probabilities for all TCRbeta clonotypes obtained by the gDNA method from a handful of donors were computed using OLGA. TCRdb mirrors the immuneACCESS table, restricted to in-frame sequences. Some clones are absent from its copies; in checked studies, under half trace to an unresolved V gene, and the reason for the others is unknown. V and J calls and clone size are copied from that table; D and trimming were computed from the DNA. The table for this sample lists roughly 320,000 clones; 87% of them were counted only once. Around 15% of the sample lies in the top ten.

Overall results and qualifications from the work: Incomplete sequencing was indicated by rarefaction of sorted-subset datasets, despite the large sequencing depth. The small number of donors limited the genetic and exposure-history diversity represented. Sampling was restricted to blood, and TCR repertoires in tissues likely differ from the TCR repertoires found in blood. Sharing across several donors was observed for around 5% of naive CD4, less than 4% of naive CD8, 2% to 2.5% of memory CD4, and over 0.3% of memory CD8 clonotypes. Higher generation probabilities were observed for clonotypes shared by all four sorted-subset donors than for non-shared clonotypes. Naive subsets generally had larger estimated clonotype richness than memory subsets did. Pairwise subsampling led to the expectation that sequencing depth would affect the degree of clonotype sharing among donors.

V and J are truncated by 5 bases and 4 bases respectively, leaving an intervening sequence of 23 bases. Looking up the germline V gene (reference sequence) yields CDR1 LNHDA and CDR2 SQIVND. From cysteine to phenylalanine, the CDR3 is 18 amino acids long. Only CDR3 DNA remains: 54 bases, in frame from the first base. The chain is assembled from TRBV19 and TRBJ2-2; tentative D gene TRBD2, with 6 bases matching. This TCR came from a man between 18 and 29 years old in good health. The sequencing input was memory CD8+ T cells sorted from blood. The cell subset or site label, read with the paper, signifies: CD45RO+ cells pooled with CCR7-negative TemRA cells. The DNA sequence is TGTGCCAGTAGTGCCCGGGACTTCCATCACGCTATCACCGGGGAGCTGTTTTTT. This sequence encodes CASSARDFHHAITGELFF. Outside the CDR3, residues come from the reference TRBV19 and TRBJ2-2 proteins, so the full variable domain is: DGGITQSPKYLFRKEGQNVTLSCEQNLNHDAMYWYRQDPGQGLRLIYYSQIVNDFQKGDIAEGYSVSREKKESFPLTVTSAQKNPTAFYLCASSARDFHHAITGELFFGEGSRLTVL.